A single sample gave rise to the 23 T cell receptor beta chains below, sequenced in a study of cytomegalovirus exposure and HLA in healthy donors. PCR involved 60 Vbeta and 13 Jbeta primers. This table comes from immunoSEQ multiplex PCR, and its TCRdb copy is limited to in-frame clones, with some not included. The sample carries around 170,000 clones, roughly 77% recorded once. The specimen was PBMCs. Receptors were obtained from a woman aged 25 to 39 in good health and CMV-seropositive.

This clone has more than one count but fewer than ten. This sequence joins TRBV5-6 and TRBJ1-3, with a possible D match to TRBD1 (6 bases). The germline V and J ends were trimmed by 1 base and 4 bases, with 9 bases remaining between them. Germline CDR1 reads SGHDT; CDR2 reads YYEEEE. CDR3 length: 14 amino acids. CDR3: CASSLQGTGNTIYF. For the CDR3, the DNA is TGTGCCAGCAGCTTGCAGGGGACGGGAAACACCATATATTTT.

The gene calls are TRBV5-1 and TRBJ1-2; D unclear. In germline, CDR1 is SGHRS, CDR2 YFSETQ. Trimming stripped 4 bases from V and 4 bases from J, with 14 bases between. The CDR3 consists of 14 residues. CDR3: CASSPGERSYGYTF. The CDR3 nucleotides read TGCGCCAGCAGCCCGGGTGAACGAAGCTATGGCTACACCTTC.

This clone was detected only once. V usage is TRBV25-1 and J usage is TRBJ2-1; 11 bases are a match to TRBD2. The V segment lost 1 base and the J segment 7 bases; nucleotides outside the gene matches: 12. Looked up from germline, CDR1 is MGHDK and CDR2 is SYGVNS. The CDR3 spans 18 residues. Here the CDR3 DNA reads TGTGCCAGCAGTGAATCGGCTAGCGGGGGGTTCCTTTGGAATGAGCAGTTCTTC. It is translated as CASSESASGGFLWNEQFF.

The chain recombines TRBV28 with TRBJ1-5; 7 bases line up with TRBD1. Germline V gives CDR1 MDHEN, CDR2 SYDVKM. There are 15 residues in the CDR3. After removal of 5 bases from V and 0 bases from J, the junction contained 4 bases not matched to a gene. CDR3 coding DNA: TGTGCCAGCAGTCGACAGGGATATAGCAATCAGCCCCAGCATTTT. Translating gives CASSRQGYSNQPQHF.

This clone has only one observation. The J gene is TRBJ2-1, the V gene TRBV11-3, with 8 nucleotides matching TRBD2. The trim removed 0 bases at V and 3 bases at J, leaving 7 bases unmatched. The CDR3 contains 17 residues. The V gene's germline CDR1 is SGHNT and CDR2 YENEEA. The CDR3 is CASSLEAAGAYYNEQFF. The CDR3 coding sequence is TGTGCCAGCAGCTTAGAGGCAGCGGGGGCATACTACAATGAGCAGTTCTTC.

This clone came up a few times. V usage is TRBV7-2 and J usage is TRBJ1-3; 8 bases map to TRBD1. CDR1 is SGHTA and CDR2 is FQGNSA in the germline V gene. The CDR3 extends over 14 amino acids. The trim removed 1 base at V and 9 bases at J, leaving 5 bases unmatched. DNA for the CDR3: TGTGCCAGCAGCTTAGAACAGGGGGGAGGCACCATATATTTT. As protein: CASSLEQGGGTIYF.

The chain links TRBV11-3 to TRBJ2-5; 11 bases line up with TRBD2. CDR1 is SGHNT, CDR2 YENEEA, per germline. Losses at the gene ends were 4 bases for V and 0 bases for J; bases not matched to a gene: 10. This CDR3 is built from 18 residues. Here the CDR3 DNA reads TGTGCCAGCAGCTCGGGCCGTTCTAGCGGGGGGCACCAAGAGACCCAGTACTTC. Its protein product is CASSSGRSSGGHQETQYF.

This chain links TRBV7-2 with TRBJ2-7; tentative D call: TRBD1 (5 bases). Germline assignment: CDR1 SGHTA and CDR2 FQGNSA. The CDR3 runs 13 residues. V dropped 5 bases and J dropped 3 bases, with 11 bases sitting between them. The CDR3, as DNA: TGTGCCAGCAGCCGCACCACAGGCTACGAGCAGTACTTC. This sequence encodes CASSRTTGYEQYF.

The CDR3 sequence is CASSYSGGGAPYEQYF. DNA for the CDR3: TGTGCCAGCAGTTACTCCGGGGGGGGAGCCCCCTACGAGCAGTACTTC. V is TRBV6-5 and J is TRBJ2-7; 8 bases line up with TRBD2. Germline V gene data show CDR1 as MNHEY and CDR2 as SVGAGI. Losses at the gene ends were 0 bases for V and 2 bases for J; bases not matched to a gene: 6. The CDR3 is 16 amino acids.

This clone was observed a few times. This sequence joins TRBV4-1 and TRBJ1-1, with a tentative D call TRBD1 (6 bases). V lost 2 bases and J 4 bases, leaving 17 bases between the germline ends. CDR3 size: 16 residues. The germline V gene has CDR1 MGHRA and CDR2 YSYEKL. CDR3 coding DNA: TGCGCCAGCAGCCAAAGCCCCCAGGGGCTGATCACTGAAGCTTTCTTT. It is translated as CASSQSPQGLITEAFF.

About this clone itself: An end of the junction does not agree with germline; a read error may underlie this. The chain recombines TRBV4-1 with TRBJ2-7; D is ambiguous. The CDR3 contains 16 residues. CDR1 and CDR2 from the germline V gene are MGHRA and YSYEKL. CDR3 sequence reads: CASSQETSLPVYERYF. CDR3 nucleotide sequence: TGCGCCAGCAGCCAAGAGACGTCACTACCAGTCTACGAGCGGTACTTC.

The chain is built from TRBV7-2 and TRBJ1-4, with D possibly matching TRBD1 (5 bases). With 5 bases removed from V and 8 bases from J, the gap between germline ends came to 18 bases. Germline CDR1 reads SGHTA; CDR2 reads FQGNSA. The CDR3 has 15 amino acids. In nucleotides, the CDR3 is TGTGCCAGCAGCATAACGGGGGAGGGCAGGGAAAAACTGTTTTTT. Translated, it gives CASSITGEGREKLFF.

The chain couples TRBV5-5 to TRBJ1-5; maybe TRBD1 (6 bases). V dropped 0 bases and J dropped 3 bases, with 22 bases sitting between them. This CDR3 spans 19 amino acids. The germline V gene has CDR1 SGHKS and CDR2 YYEKEE (reference sequence). Here the CDR3 DNA reads TGTGCCAGCAGCTTGGCGGATCATCTAGGCAGGGGTTCCAATCAGCCCCAGCATTTT. Translation: CASSLADHLGRGSNQPQHF.

The chain is built from TRBV4-3 and TRBJ2-7; 8 positions match TRBD2. This CDR3 has 19 amino acids. In germline, CDR1 is LGHNA, CDR2 YSLEER. J lost 0 bases, V lost 3 bases, and 16 bases had no gene match. The CDR3 sequence is CASSQGSGSVAGSSYEQYF. Written as DNA, the CDR3 is TGCGCCAGCAGCCAGGGGTCTGGGAGTGTAGCGGGGAGCTCCTACGAGCAGTACTTC.

The chain's CDR3 is CASSLGNRANEQFF. The CDR3 region has the DNA TGTGCCAGCAGCTTAGGTAACAGGGCAAATGAGCAGTTCTTC. V usage is TRBV7-8 and J usage is TRBJ2-1; D possibly corresponds to TRBD1 (6 bases). V dropped 1 base and J dropped 7 bases, with 11 bases sitting between them. The CDR3 has 14 residues. CDR1 and CDR2 (germline): SGHVS, FQNEAQ.

This clone was recorded a few times. The CDR3 DNA sequence: TGTGCCACCAGCAGGGGACAGGGGGCTGAAAAACTGTTTTTT. Protein: CATSRGQGAEKLFF. The rearrangement links TRBV15 to TRBJ1-4; 12 bases match TRBD1. J lost 7 bases, V lost 3 bases, and 0 bases had no gene match. The CDR3 loop spans 14 amino acids. CDR1 LNHNV and CDR2 YYDKDF come from the germline V gene (reference sequence).

This clone was counted only a few times. The gene calls are TRBV5-1 and TRBJ2-7, with 9 bases matching TRBD1. The CDR3 sequence is 14 residues long. The J segment lost 6 bases and the V segment lost 3 bases, leaving 7 bases of the junction unmatched. Germline assignment: CDR1 SGHRS and CDR2 YFSETQ. The CDR3 nucleotides are TGCGCCAGCAGCTCCGGACAGGGGCTTCGCGAGCAGTACTTC. Residues: CASSSGQGLREQYF. The whole variable domain, filled in from reference TRBV5-1 and TRBJ2-7, reads KAGVTQTPRYLIKTRGQQVTLSCSPISGHRSVSWYQQTPGQGLQFLFEYFSETQRNKGNFPGRFSGRQFSNSRSEMNVSTLELGDSALYLCASSSGQGLREQYFGPGTRLTVT.

The chain employs TRBV7-2 and TRBJ1-3; D not certain. V lost 7 bases and J lost 0, with 7 bases in between. The CDR3 covers 13 residues. The germline V gene encodes CDR1 SGHTA and CDR2 FQGNSA. DNA of the CDR3: TGTGCCAGCACGCAGAACTCTGGAAACACCATATATTTT. Protein: CASTQNSGNTIYF. The full variable domain, in which reference TRBV7-2 and TRBJ1-3 provide the parts outside the CDR3, is GAGVSQSPSNKVTEKGKDVELRCDPISGHTALYWYRQSLGQGLEFLIYFQGNSAPDKSGLPSDRFSAERTGGSVSTLTIQRTQQEDSAVYLCASTQNSGNTIYFGEGSWLTVV.

J is TRBJ2-1 and V is TRBV4-2, with TRBD1 identical over 7 bases. Germline trimming cut 1 base from V and 6 bases from J; bases unmatched to any gene: 12. Per the germline V gene, CDR1 is LGHNA and CDR2 is YNFKEQ. The CDR3 extends over 17 amino acids. The chain's CDR3 is CASSQGLRDRVINEQFF. CDR3 coding DNA: TGTGCCAGCAGCCAAGGGCTAAGGGACAGAGTTATCAATGAGCAGTTCTTC.

Only a few counts were recorded for this clone. This chain uses TRBV6-6 with TRBJ2-7, with D possibly matching TRBD2 (5 bases). Looked up from germline, CDR1 is MNHNY and CDR2 is SVGAGI (reference sequence). This CDR3 comprises 14 residues. Trimming shortened V by 1 base and J by 4 bases, and 11 bases separated the two germline ends. The DNA for the CDR3 is TGTGCCAGCAGTTACTTTCCCGGGGAATACGAGCAGTACTTC. It yields the protein CASSYFPGEYEQYF.

Details on this clone: The germline gene is not matched at one end of the junction; a read error may be the cause. J is TRBJ2-6 and V is TRBV19; 12 bases agree with TRBD2. There are 17 residues in the CDR3. Germline V CDR1 and CDR2: LNHDA, SQIVND (reference sequence). CDR3: CASSPTSGGSGANGLTF. DNA for the CDR3: TGTGCCAGTAGCCCGACTAGCGGGGGCTCTGGGGCCAACGGCCTGACTTTC.

The chain is built from TRBV19 and TRBJ1-2; 8 nucleotides align to TRBD1. The germline V gene encodes CDR1 LNHDA and CDR2 SQIVND (reference sequence). This CDR3 spans 12 amino acids. J was trimmed by 13 bases and V by 1 base; bases with no gene match: 5. The CDR3 region is CASSIGDRGITF. In DNA, the CDR3 is TGTGCCAGTAGTATAGGAGACAGGGGAATCACCTTC. Using reference TRBV19 and TRBJ1-2 for the parts outside the CDR3, the full variable domain is DGGITQSPKYLFRKEGQNVTLSCEQNLNHDAMYWYRQDPGQGLRLIYYSQIVNDFQKGDIAEGYSVSREKKESFPLTVTSAQKNPTAFYLCASSIGDRGITFGSGTRLTVV.

The rearrangement uses TRBV9 and TRBJ2-7, with TRBD2 matching over 8 bases. The CDR3 is 16 residues long. In germline, CDR1 is SGDLS, CDR2 YYNGEE. Trimming removed 1 base from V and 3 bases from J; junction bases left unmatched: 9. CDR3 region: CASSVTSAGTSYEQYF. The CDR3 DNA is TGTGCCAGCAGCGTAACGTCCGCCGGGACTAGCTACGAGCAGTACTTC.